The 29 T cell receptor beta chains listed next were all sequenced from one sample in a study of blood T cell repertoires in COVID-19. Only in-frame clones appear in the TCRdb table, and some are missing; sequencing was by immunoSEQ multiplex PCR. The sample lists more than 350,000 clones; 75% to 90% were seen once. Sequences were obtained from PBMCs or T cells enriched from blood (not recorded which). All receptors derive from a man aged 18 to 29 who had recovered from COVID-19.

This chain uses TRBV3-1 (or the pseudogene TRBV3-2) with TRBJ1-2; D may be TRBD1 (6 bases). The CDR3 consists of 14 residues. Germline V lookup: CDR1 LGHDT, CDR2 YNNKEL (reference sequence). V shed 0 bases and J shed 4 bases, with 9 bases lying between them. CDR3 nucleotide sequence: TGTGCCAGCAGCCAAGAGGGGACAAGCTATGGCTACACCTTC. This gives the protein CASSQEGTSYGYTF.

The genes are TRBV6-5 and TRBJ1-2; 10 bases line up with TRBD1. Trimming at V came to 2 bases and at J to 7 bases, leaving 4 bases not matched to a gene. The germline V gene has CDR1 MNHEY and CDR2 SVGAGI. The CDR3 sequence is 14 residues long. CDR3: CASSYGTGARGYTF. In nucleotides, the CDR3 is TGTGCCAGCAGTTACGGGACAGGGGCTCGTGGCTACACCTTC.

The chain uses TRBV6-5 and TRBJ1-1; 7 nucleotides agree with TRBD1. The CDR3 is 13 residues long. V shed 8 bases, J shed 0 bases, and the junction held 3 bases outside the gene matches. Germline CDR1 is MNHEY and CDR2 is SVGAGI. The CDR3 reads CASGGQLNTEAFF. DNA for the CDR3: TGTGCCAGCGGGGGACAGCTGAACACTGAAGCTTTCTTT.

The chain links TRBV7-2 to TRBJ2-1; 12 nucleotides agree with TRBD2. In germline, CDR1 is SGHTA, CDR2 FQGNSA. J was trimmed by 9 bases and V by 5 bases; bases with no gene match: 8. This CDR3 comprises 15 residues. The DNA for the CDR3 is TGTGCCAGCAGCCCGACTAGCGGGAGTTTCGGTGAGCAGTTCTTC. Its protein product is CASSPTSGSFGEQFF.

The gene calls are TRBV5-4 and TRBJ1-5; 9 positions agree with TRBD1. Per germline, CDR1 SGHNT and CDR2 YYREEE (reference sequence). The CDR3 extends over 15 amino acids. J lost 0 bases, V lost 4 bases, and 2 bases had no gene match. CDR3 amino acids: CASSPGQGSNQPQHF. The CDR3 region has the DNA TGTGCCAGCAGCCCGGGACAGGGTAGCAATCAGCCCCAGCATTTT.

In its sample, this clone was seen a few times. The V gene is TRBV6-5, the J gene TRBJ2-2; D is unresolved. V was pared by 7 bases and J by 1 base, with 10 bases between. CDR3 length: 14 residues. CDR1 and CDR2 (germline): MNHEY, SVGAGI. CDR3 bases: TGTGCCAGCAACGGAAGACAGAACACCGGGGAGCTGTTTTTT. Its translation is CASNGRQNTGELFF.

In this sample, this clone turned up a few times. The chain links TRBV7-3 to TRBJ2-3; D possibly corresponds to TRBD2 (6 bases). The germline CDR1 and CDR2 sequences are SGHTA and FQGTGA. Trimming stripped 4 bases from V and 4 bases from J, with 12 bases between. The CDR3 length is 14 residues. CDR3 bases: TGTGCCAGCAGCTATCGTGCGGGACCAGATACGCAGTATTTT. It translates to CASSYRAGPDTQYF.

The V gene is TRBV19, the J gene TRBJ1-6; no clear D gene. The CDR3 runs 13 residues. Trimming shortened V by 11 bases and J by 5 bases, and 13 bases separated the two germline ends. From germline, CDR1 is LNHDA and CDR2 SQIVND (reference sequence). The CDR3 DNA is TGTGCCGCTAGCCAGATAGATAATTCACCCCTCCACTTT. This gives the protein CAASQIDNSPLHF.

The chain combines TRBV3-1 (or the pseudogene TRBV3-2) with TRBJ1-1; D is unresolved. Germline lookup yields CDR1 LGHDT and CDR2 YNNKEL (reference sequence). The V gene lost 6 bases and the J gene lost 6 bases, with 17 bases spanning the gap. The length of the CDR3 is 14 residues. CDR3 in DNA: TGTGCCAGCAGTCGGGAGGCGGGGAAAGCTGAAGCTTTCTTT. It encodes CASSREAGKAEAFF.

V and J are TRBV18 and TRBJ2-1, with 13 bases identical to TRBD2. This CDR3 is built from 19 residues. Germline assignment: CDR1 KGHSH and CDR2 LQKENI. Trimming at V came to 3 bases and at J to 4 bases, leaving 12 bases not matched to a gene. In DNA, the CDR3 is TGTGCCAGCTCACCTAGGACTAGCGGGGGCTCAGCTAAGTACAATGAGCAGTTCTTC. Translation: CASSPRTSGGSAKYNEQFF. Full variable domain (outside the CDR3, taken from reference TRBV18 and TRBJ2-1): NAGVMQNPRHLVRRRGQEARLRCSPMKGHSHVYWYRQLPEEGLKFMVYLQKENIIDESGMPKERFSAEFPKEGPSILRIQQVVRGDSAAYFCASSPRTSGGSAKYNEQFFGPGTRLTVL.

V usage is TRBV10-3 and J usage is TRBJ1-4, with D possibly being TRBD1 (5 bases). The CDR3 is made up of 14 amino acids. The ends were cut back, 6 bases at V and 7 bases at J, with 15 bases in the middle. Germline-derived CDR1 and CDR2 are ENHRY and SYGVKD. CDR3 in amino acids: CAIRKEGAGEKLFF. The CDR3 DNA is TGTGCCATCAGAAAGGAAGGGGCTGGTGAAAAACTGTTTTTT.

This sequence joins TRBV5-1 and TRBJ2-1; maybe TRBD2 (6 bases). Germline V CDR1 and CDR2: SGHRS, YFSETQ. CDR3 size: 16 residues. Trimming left V 6 bases short and J 2 bases short, with 18 bases between. CDR3 loop: CASTSGGVSPYNEQFF. DNA of the CDR3: TGCGCCAGCACCTCCGGAGGGGTGTCTCCCTACAATGAGCAGTTCTTC. Full variable domain (remainder filled in from reference TRBV5-1 and TRBJ2-1): KAGVTQTPRYLIKTRGQQVTLSCSPISGHRSVSWYQQTPGQGLQFLFEYFSETQRNKGNFPGRFSGRQFSNSRSEMNVSTLELGDSALYLCASTSGGVSPYNEQFFGPGTRLTVL.

The V call is TRBV27, the J call TRBJ1-6, with 9 bases that match TRBD1. The germline CDR1 and CDR2 sequences are MNHEY and SMNVEV (reference sequence). CDR3 length equals 18 residues. Germline trimming cut 6 bases from V and 0 bases from J; bases unmatched to any gene: 9. The CDR3 DNA reads TGTGCCAGCAGACCGGGACAGGGCCGCGGCTCCTATAATTCACCCCTCCACTTT. It translates to CASRPGQGRGSYNSPLHF.

This chain joins TRBV5-5 and TRBJ2-7; D is unclear. The CDR3 covers 14 residues. Per the germline V gene, CDR1 is SGHKS and CDR2 is YYEKEE (reference sequence). V was clipped by 4 bases and J by 2 bases, with 13 bases between them. The chain's CDR3 is CASSTRVIPYEQYF. The CDR3 nucleotides read TGTGCCAGCAGCACCCGGGTTATCCCCTACGAGCAGTACTTC.

CDR3 sequence (DNA): TGTGCCAGCAGGGGGCAGAATAATGAAAAACTGTTTTTT. Translating it yields CASRGQNNEKLFF. The genes are TRBV6-5 and TRBJ1-4; a possible D gene is TRBD1 (5 bases). Trimming stripped 6 bases from V and 4 bases from J, with 9 bases between. The CDR3 has 13 residues. Germline loops: CDR1 MNHEY, CDR2 SVGAGI.

The chain carries TRBV3-1 (or the pseudogene TRBV3-2) and TRBJ1-6; D unclear. This CDR3 region has 12 residues. Germline V gives CDR1 LGHDT, CDR2 YNNKEL (reference sequence). The V end lost 3 bases, the J end lost 9 bases, and 6 bases lay between the germline ends. The DNA of the CDR3 is TGTGCCAGCAGCCAGTCGGGTTCACCCCTCCACTTT. Residues: CASSQSGSPLHF.

The V and J genes are TRBV5-1 and TRBJ1-3; D is undetermined. Germline CDR1 reads SGHRS; CDR2 reads YFSETQ. The CDR3 totals 15 residues. The ends were cut back, 4 bases at V and 1 base at J, with 12 bases in the middle. This CDR3 is CASSQAPGSGNTIYF. DNA for the CDR3: TGCGCCAGCAGCCAGGCCCCGGGATCTGGAAACACCATATATTTT.

This chain links TRBV11-2 with TRBJ2-1, with 13 bases matching TRBD2. Germline-derived CDR1 and CDR2 are SGHAT and FQNNGV. This CDR3 contains 15 residues. Trimming at V came to 5 bases and at J to 4 bases, leaving 2 bases not matched to a gene. CDR3 sequence (DNA): TGTGCCAGCAGCCGGACTAGCGGGGGTTACAATGAGCAGTTCTTC. It yields the protein CASSRTSGGYNEQFF.

This clone was found once. The J gene is TRBJ2-3, the V gene TRBV13; 7 bases agree with TRBD2. The CDR3 has 15 amino acids. Germline V gene data show CDR1 as PRHDT and CDR2 as FYEKMQ (reference sequence). With V trimmed by 2 bases and J by 1 base, 3 bases remained unmatched. For the CDR3, the DNA is TGTGCCAGCAGCTTATCTCTAGCGGGCACAGATACGCAGTATTTT. Its translation is CASSLSLAGTDTQYF.

The chain links TRBV5-1 to TRBJ1-1; D is unresolved. Per the germline V gene, CDR1 is SGHRS and CDR2 is YFSETQ. The CDR3 has 11 amino acids. Trimming removed 4 bases from V and 4 bases from J, with 5 bases in between. CDR3 amino acids: CASSEGTEAFF. The CDR3 DNA is TGCGCCAGCAGCGAGGGCACTGAAGCTTTCTTT. Full variable domain (remainder filled in from reference TRBV5-1 and TRBJ1-1): KAGVTQTPRYLIKTRGQQVTLSCSPISGHRSVSWYQQTPGQGLQFLFEYFSETQRNKGNFPGRFSGRQFSNSRSEMNVSTLELGDSALYLCASSEGTEAFFGQGTRLTVV.

This clone was picked up one time. The rearrangement joins TRBV19 to TRBJ2-1, with a tentative D call TRBD1 (5 bases). The germline gives CDR1 LNHDA, CDR2 SQIVND (reference sequence). The CDR3 runs 12 residues. The germline V and J ends were trimmed by 7 bases and 7 bases, with 11 bases remaining between them. Written as DNA, the CDR3 is TGTGCCAGTAAGGCAGGGCTAAATGAGCAGTTCTTC. Translating gives CASKAGLNEQFF.

The V gene is TRBV3-1 (or the pseudogene TRBV3-2), the J gene TRBJ2-7; 9 nucleotides agree with TRBD2. CDR1 LGHDT and CDR2 YNNKEL come from the germline V gene (reference sequence). There are 16 residues in the CDR3. Germline trimming cut 0 bases from V and 2 bases from J; bases unmatched to any gene: 5. The DNA for the CDR3 is TGTGCCAGCAGCCAAGAGGCAGCTAGCGGGACCTACGAGCAGTACTTC. It is translated as CASSQEAASGTYEQYF.

The chain uses TRBV18 and TRBJ2-1; perhaps TRBD2 as D (5 bases). The CDR3 runs 19 residues. Germline loops: CDR1 KGHSH, CDR2 LQKENI. Between the trimmed V and J ends, which lost 1 base and 6 bases, there was a span of 25 bases. The DNA of the CDR3 is TGTGCCAGCTCACCACGAGTACCTCCCTGGAGCGGTGAAAGCAATGAGCAGTTCTTC. It translates to CASSPRVPPWSGESNEQFF.

The rearrangement links TRBV18 to TRBJ2-1; 10 nucleotides match TRBD2. The CDR3 is 16 residues long. V trimming: 8 bases; J trimming: 7 bases; junction bases outside the gene matches: 14. Germline CDR1 and CDR2: KGHSH and LQKENI. This CDR3 is CASHTPASGSVNEQFF. CDR3 nucleotide sequence: TGTGCCAGCCATACCCCGGCTAGCGGGAGCGTGAATGAGCAGTTCTTC.

The chain has TRBV28 and TRBJ2-1; a possible D gene is TRBD2 (5 bases). V lost 6 bases and J 5 bases, leaving 11 bases between the germline ends. Germline CDR1 is MDHEN and CDR2 is SYDVKM. There are 13 residues in the CDR3. The CDR3 sequence: CASRLTTHNEQFF. In nucleotides, the CDR3 is TGTGCCAGCAGGCTGACTACCCACAATGAGCAGTTCTTC.

The chain combines TRBV7-9 with TRBJ1-5; 10 nucleotides align to TRBD1. CDR3 length: 13 residues. J gave up 7 bases and V 7 bases, and 4 bases lay outside the gene matches. CDR1 and CDR2 (germline): SEHNR, FQNEAQ (reference sequence). The CDR3 spells CASTGTGDQPQHF. The CDR3 coding sequence is TGTGCCAGCACCGGGACAGGGGACCAGCCCCAGCATTTT. Combining the CDR3 with reference TRBV7-9 and TRBJ1-5 gives the whole variable domain DTGVSQNPRHKITKRGQNVTFRCDPISEHNRLYWYRQTLGQGPEFLTYFQNEAQLEKSRLLSDRFSAERPKGSFSTLEIQRTEQGDSAMYLCASTGTGDQPQHFGDGTRLSIL.

This rearrangement joins TRBV6-5 to TRBJ1-1, with 7 bases that match TRBD1. The CDR3 has 15 residues. Per the germline V gene, CDR1 is MNHEY and CDR2 is SVGAGI. J lost 1 base, V lost 4 bases, and 6 bases had no gene match. The CDR3 DNA sequence: TGTGCCAGCAGTTTTTCCGGGACAGCGAACACTGAAGCTTTCTTT. As protein: CASSFSGTANTEAFF.

This clone was seen a few times. V usage is TRBV11-2 and J usage is TRBJ1-6, with D perhaps matching TRBD1 (6 bases). The length of the CDR3 is 15 residues. Germline loops: CDR1 SGHAT, CDR2 FQNNGV. Deletions cut 0 bases from V and 9 bases from J, with 12 bases between. CDR3 bases: TGTGCCAGCAGCTTAGATAACAGGGTCTCTTCACCCCTCCACTTT. Its protein is CASSLDNRVSSPLHF.

This clone was seen just once. This chain links TRBV6-2 or TRBV6-3 with TRBJ2-3, with 9 bases matching TRBD2. CDR3 size: 16 residues. Per the germline V gene, CDR1 is MNHEY and CDR2 is SVGEGT. J was trimmed by 2 bases and V by 3 bases; bases with no gene match: 6. In DNA, the CDR3 is TGTGCCAGCAGTTATGCCCAGGGACTAGCCACAGATACGCAGTATTTT. Its protein product is CASSYAQGLATDTQYF.